Only one count was recorded for the clone carrying this T cell receptor beta chain. Those enrolled in Seattle joined during active infection and were followed longitudinally afterward. Authors' processing steps: Reference gene primer amplification in the assay estimated nucleated cell counts. The repertoire was sequenced with immunoSEQ multiplex PCR; TCRdb's copy has only in-frame clones and lacks some. V and J calls plus clone size are reproduced from that table; the DNA served to infer D and trimming. The sample holds under 250,000 clones, about 90% seen once. V lost 4 bases, J lost 6 bases, and 4 bases stayed unmatched. The CDR3 spans 13 residues. Germline V gene sequence: CDR1 SGHDT, CDR2 YYEEEE. This sample stems from a study of blood T cell repertoires in COVID-19. Study context: Acute-phase and convalescent COVID-19 samples originated in the United States, Italy and Spain. Sample material is recorded as cDNA or gDNA derived from T cells, B-cell-depleted T cells, or PBMCs.

V is TRBV5-6 and J is TRBJ1-2; 9 bases align to TRBD1. Sequenced input: peripheral blood. The sequence was obtained from a man younger than 45 with COVID-19, enrolled during active disease. CDR3 sequence: CASSRDRADGYTF. The CDR3 DNA sequence: TGTGCCAGCAGCCGGGACAGGGCGGATGGCTACACCTTC.